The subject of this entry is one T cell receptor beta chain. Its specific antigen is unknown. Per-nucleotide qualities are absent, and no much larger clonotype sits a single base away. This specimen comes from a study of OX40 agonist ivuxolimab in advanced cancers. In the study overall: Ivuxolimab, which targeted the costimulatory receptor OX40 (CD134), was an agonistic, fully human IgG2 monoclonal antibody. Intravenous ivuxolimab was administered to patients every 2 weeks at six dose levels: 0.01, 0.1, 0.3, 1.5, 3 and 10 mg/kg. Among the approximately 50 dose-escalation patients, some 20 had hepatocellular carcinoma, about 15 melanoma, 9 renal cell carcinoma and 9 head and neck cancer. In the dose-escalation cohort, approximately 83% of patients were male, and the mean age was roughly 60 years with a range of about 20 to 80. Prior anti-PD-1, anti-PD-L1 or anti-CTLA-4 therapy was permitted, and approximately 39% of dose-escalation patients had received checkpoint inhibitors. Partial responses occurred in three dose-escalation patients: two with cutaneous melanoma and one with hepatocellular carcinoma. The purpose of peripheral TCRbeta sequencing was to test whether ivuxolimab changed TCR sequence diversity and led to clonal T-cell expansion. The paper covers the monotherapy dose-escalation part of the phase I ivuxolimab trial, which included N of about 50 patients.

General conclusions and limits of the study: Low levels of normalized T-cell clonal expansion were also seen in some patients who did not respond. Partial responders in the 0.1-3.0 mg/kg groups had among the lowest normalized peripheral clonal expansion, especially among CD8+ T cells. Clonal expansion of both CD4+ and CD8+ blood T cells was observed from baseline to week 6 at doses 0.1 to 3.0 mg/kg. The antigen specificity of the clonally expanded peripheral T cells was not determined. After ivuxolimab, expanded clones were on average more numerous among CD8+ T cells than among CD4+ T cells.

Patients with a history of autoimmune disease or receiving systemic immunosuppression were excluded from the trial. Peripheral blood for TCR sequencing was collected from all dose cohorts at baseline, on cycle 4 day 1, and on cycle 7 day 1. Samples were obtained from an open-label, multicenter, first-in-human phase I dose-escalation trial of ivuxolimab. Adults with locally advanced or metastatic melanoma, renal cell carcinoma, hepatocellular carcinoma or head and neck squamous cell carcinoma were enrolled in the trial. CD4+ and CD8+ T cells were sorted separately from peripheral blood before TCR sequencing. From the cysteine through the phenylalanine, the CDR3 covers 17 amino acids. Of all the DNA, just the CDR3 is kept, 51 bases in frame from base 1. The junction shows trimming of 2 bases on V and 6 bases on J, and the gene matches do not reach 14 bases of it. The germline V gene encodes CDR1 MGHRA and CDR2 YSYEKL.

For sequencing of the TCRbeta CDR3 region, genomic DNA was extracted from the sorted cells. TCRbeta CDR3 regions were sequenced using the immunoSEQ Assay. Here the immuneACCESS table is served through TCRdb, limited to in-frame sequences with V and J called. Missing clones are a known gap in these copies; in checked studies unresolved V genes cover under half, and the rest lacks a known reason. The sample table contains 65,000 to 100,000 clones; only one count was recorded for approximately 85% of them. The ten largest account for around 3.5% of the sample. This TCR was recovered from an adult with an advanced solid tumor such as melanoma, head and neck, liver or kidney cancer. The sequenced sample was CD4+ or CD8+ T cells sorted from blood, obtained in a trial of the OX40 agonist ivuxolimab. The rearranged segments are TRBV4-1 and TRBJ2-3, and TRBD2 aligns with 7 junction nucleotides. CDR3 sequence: CASSQPMGLSRLDTQYF. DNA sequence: TGCGCCAGCAGCCAACCGATGGGACTATCTAGACTGGATACGCAGTATTTT.